Each of the 23 T cell receptor beta chains below was sequenced from the same sample in a study of response to subunit inactivated influenza vaccine. TCRdb processed the RT-PCR reads anew with MiXCR; each CDR3 protein has one entry. The sample includes 530,000 or so distinct CDR3 sequences, 12% of them seen just once. Here the sequenced sample was PBMCs from blood, taken on the day of vaccination. These receptor sequences come from a man over 45 who received an inactivated influenza vaccine.

The DNA of the CDR3 is TGTGCCAGCAGTTACGACAGGGTGGACAATGAGCAGTTCTTC. It is translated as CASSYDRVDNEQFF. The V and J genes are TRBV6-2 or TRBV6-3 and TRBJ2-1; TRBD1 agrees at 7 bases. Germline V gene sequence: CDR1 MNHEY, CDR2 SVGEGT. The CDR3 length is 14 residues. Trimming cost V 2 bases and J 5 bases; bases outside gene matches: 3.

There are a few counts of this clonotype. CDR3 in amino acids: CASSPRAEGPYNEQFF. Written as DNA, the CDR3 is TGTGCCAGCAGCCCGCGCGCGGAGGGCCCCTACAATGAGCAGTTCTTC. V usage is TRBV7-2 and J usage is TRBJ2-1, with D perhaps TRBD2 (6 bases). Germline CDR1 reads SGHTA; CDR2 reads FQGNSA. The CDR3 loop spans 16 amino acids. Deletions cut 5 bases from V and 2 bases from J, with 16 bases between.

The genes are TRBV5-1 and TRBJ2-2; D call uncertain. Trimming pared 2 bases from V and 0 bases from J, leaving 8 bases between. The CDR3 is made up of 15 amino acids. Germline CDR1 and CDR2: SGHRS and YFSETQ. CDR3 in DNA: TGCGCCAGCAGCTTCACGGCAACGAACACCGGGGAGCTGTTTTTT. Protein: CASSFTATNTGELFF.

This clonotype was counted between two and nine times. The V and J genes are TRBV6-5 and TRBJ2-7, with TRBD1 identical over 7 bases. Unmatched junction bases numbered 13, after V lost 2 bases and J lost 3 bases. This CDR3 contains 17 residues. Per the germline V gene, CDR1 is MNHEY and CDR2 is SVGAGI. CDR3 loop: CASSYPPHLTGDYEQYF. The CDR3 DNA is TGTGCCAGCAGTTACCCCCCGCACTTAACAGGGGACTACGAGCAGTACTTC.

In this sample, this clonotype turned up once. V is TRBV10-3 and J is TRBJ2-3; the match to TRBD2 covers 15 bases. Germline V gives CDR1 ENHRY, CDR2 SYGVKD. V dropped 6 bases and J dropped 0; count of bases not matched to a gene: 7. The CDR3 runs 18 residues. The CDR3 DNA follows: TGTGCCATCAGAGGACTAGCGGGAGGGGATAACAGCACAGATACGCAGTATTTT. This gives the protein CAIRGLAGGDNSTDTQYF.

At least ten counts were recorded for this clonotype. This chain links TRBV20-1 with TRBJ2-3; 7 bases fit TRBD1. Germline V gene lookup returns CDR1 DFQATT and CDR2 SNEGSKA (reference sequence). V lost 6 bases, J lost 0 bases, and 12 bases stayed unmatched. The CDR3 runs to 16 residues. CDR3 loop: CSAARYRGPSTDTQYF. In DNA, the CDR3 is TGCAGTGCGGCCCGGTACAGGGGCCCTAGCACAGATACGCAGTATTTT.

The sample holds a few counts of this clonotype. This rearrangement joins TRBV5-1 to TRBJ1-2; TRBD1 aligns across 8 bases. The germline V gene encodes CDR1 SGHRS and CDR2 YFSETQ. The CDR3 runs 14 residues. The V segment lost 1 base and the J segment 8 bases; nucleotides outside the gene matches: 7. The CDR3, as DNA: TGCGCCAGCAGCTTGTTTCAGGGGGCAGGGGGCTACACCTTC. Amino acids: CASSLFQGAGGYTF.

J is TRBJ1-5 and V is TRBV7-2; D not certain. The germline V and J ends were trimmed by 0 bases and 6 bases, with 12 bases remaining between them. The CDR3 extends over 15 amino acids. Germline V gene sequence: CDR1 SGHTA, CDR2 FQGNSA. The CDR3 sequence: CASSLAPGMSQPQHF. CDR3 DNA: TGTGCCAGCAGCTTAGCGCCGGGTATGAGTCAGCCCCAGCATTTT.

This clonotype has a count of ten or more. The V gene is TRBV20-1, the J gene TRBJ2-1; 7 nucleotides align to TRBD2. The CDR3 is made up of 16 amino acids. Germline loops: CDR1 DFQATT, CDR2 SNEGSKA (reference sequence). Trimming at V came to 3 bases and at J to 0 bases, leaving 8 bases not matched to a gene. The CDR3, as DNA: TGCAGTGCTAGCCTATACGGGAGGCACTCCTACAATGAGCAGTTCTTC. This encodes CSASLYGRHSYNEQFF.

In regard to this clonotype: One end of the junction is discordant with germline, which a read error may explain. The chain uses TRBV28 and TRBJ2-3; a weak D match, TRBD2 (5 bases). This CDR3 is built from 13 residues. Germline lookup yields CDR1 MDHEN and CDR2 SYDVKM. CDR3 nucleotide sequence: TGTGCCAACAGTTTAGGGAGAGGAGATACGCAGTATTTT. Protein sequence: CANSLGRGDTQYF.

With regard to this clonotype: A junction end diverges from the germline sequence, so it may reflect a read error. V and J are TRBV28 and TRBJ2-7, with 10 bases fitting TRBD2. The V gene's germline CDR1 is MDHEN and CDR2 SYDVKM. CDR3 length: 16 amino acids. For the CDR3, the DNA is TGTGCCAGCAGTTTATCGGGTAGCGGGGGGTCCTACAAGCAGTACTTC. The encoded protein is CASSLSGSGGSYKQYF.

This clonotype came up a few times. This rearrangement joins TRBV5-1 to TRBJ1-1; 8 nucleotides match TRBD1. With 5 bases clipped from V and 2 bases from J, the junction kept 11 bases outside the gene matches. Germline CDR1 reads SGHRS; CDR2 reads YFSETQ. The length of the CDR3 is 16 residues. CDR3 coding DNA: TGCGCCAGCAGTATTCTCCAAGGACAGGGCAACACTGAAGCTTTCTTT. As protein: CASSILQGQGNTEAFF. The full variable domain, with the rest looked up from reference TRBV5-1 and TRBJ1-1, is KAGVTQTPRYLIKTRGQQVTLSCSPISGHRSVSWYQQTPGQGLQFLFEYFSETQRNKGNFPGRFSGRQFSNSRSEMNVSTLELGDSALYLCASSILQGQGNTEAFFGQGTRLTVV.

This clonotype was picked up a small number of times. The rearrangement joins TRBV5-1 to TRBJ2-5; 8 nucleotides match TRBD1. The length of the CDR3 is 15 residues. With 0 bases clipped from V and 5 bases from J, the junction kept 6 bases outside the gene matches. CDR1 and CDR2 (germline): SGHRS, YFSETQ. The CDR3 DNA sequence: TGCGCCAGCAGCTTGGCCGGTAACAGGGGGGAGACCCAGTACTTC. Protein sequence: CASSLAGNRGETQYF. The variable domain in full, with the rest retrieved from reference TRBV5-1 and TRBJ2-5, is KAGVTQTPRYLIKTRGQQVTLSCSPISGHRSVSWYQQTPGQGLQFLFEYFSETQRNKGNFPGRFSGRQFSNSRSEMNVSTLELGDSALYLCASSLAGNRGETQYFGPGTRLLVL.

This clonotype was picked up many times. CDR3 nucleotide sequence: TGTGCCAGCAGCGACGAATTCGGACTAGCGGGGGGCGGGAGCACAGATACGCAGTATTTT. It is translated as CASSDEFGLAGGGSTDTQYF. The chain joins TRBV11-2 to TRBJ2-3; TRBD2 agrees at 14 bases. Looked up from germline, CDR1 is SGHAT and CDR2 is FQNNGV. CDR3 length equals 20 residues. Trimming at V came to 5 bases and at J to 0 bases, leaving 13 bases not matched to a gene.

The chain joins TRBV27 to TRBJ2-3; the match to TRBD1 covers 9 bases. Germline CDR1 and CDR2: MNHEY and SMNVEV (reference sequence). J gave up 0 bases and V 6 bases, and 7 bases lay outside the gene matches. CDR3 length: 16 residues. The CDR3 here is CASSQLGQGSTDTQYF. Here the CDR3 DNA reads TGTGCCAGCAGCCAATTAGGACAGGGGAGCACAGATACGCAGTATTTT.

In its sample, this clonotype was seen a few times. This CDR3 reads CATSRTREGSGNTIYF. In DNA, the CDR3 is TGTGCCACCAGCAGAACCCGGGAGGGCTCTGGAAACACCATATATTTT. This sequence joins TRBV15 and TRBJ1-3; D ambiguous. The CDR3 is 16 amino acids. Germline loops: CDR1 LNHNV, CDR2 YYDKDF (reference sequence). V dropped 2 bases and J dropped 0 bases, with 11 bases sitting between them.

This clonotype was seen at least ten times. The V and J genes are TRBV10-3 and TRBJ2-7, with 10 positions matching TRBD2. CDR1 is ENHRY, CDR2 SYGVKD, per germline. V shed 7 bases and J 1 base; nucleotides not matched to a gene: 4. This CDR3 contains 14 residues. The CDR3 loop is CAITSGGMSYEQYF. CDR3 nucleotides: TGTGCCATCACTAGCGGGGGTATGTCCTACGAGCAGTACTTC.

Only a few counts were recorded for this clonotype. The genes are TRBV7-9 and TRBJ2-3, with 10 bases identical to TRBD2. Germline assignment: CDR1 SEHNR and CDR2 FQNEAQ (reference sequence). There are 17 residues in the CDR3. The junction had 10 bases not matched to a gene; V was cut back by 5 bases and J by 2 bases. CDR3 nucleotide sequence: TGTGCCAGCAGCACGCTTCTAGCGGGGGCCACCACAGATACGCAGTATTTT. The encoded protein is CASSTLLAGATTDTQYF.

This clonotype was seen a few times. The chain recombines TRBV6-5 with TRBJ2-1; TRBD2 agrees at 7 bases. V shed 2 bases and J 10 bases; nucleotides not matched to a gene: 11. The CDR3 covers 15 residues. Germline lookup yields CDR1 MNHEY and CDR2 SVGAGI. In DNA form, the CDR3 reads TGTGCCAGCAGTTACGAACCCAGACTAGCTGGCGAGCAGTTCTTC. It is translated as CASSYEPRLAGEQFF.

The sample holds a few counts of this clonotype. This chain connects TRBV21-1 to TRBJ2-7. TRBV21-1 is marked as a pseudogene. The CDR3 covers 16 residues. The CDR3 here is CASSKDLQARTYEQYF. CDR3 nucleotide sequence: TGTGCCAGCAGCAAAGACTTACAAGCCCGCACCTACGAGCAGTACTTC.

This clonotype was observed a handful of times. The chain is built from TRBV4-3 and TRBJ1-5; D unresolved. Germline V gene data show CDR1 as LGHNA and CDR2 as YSLEER. CDR3 length equals 14 residues. V shed 0 bases and J shed 7 bases, with 10 bases lying between them. The CDR3 region is CASSQDIVFQPQHF. CDR3 bases: TGCGCCAGCAGCCAAGATATAGTTTTCCAGCCCCAGCATTTT.

The table lists this clonotype with a few counts. DNA for the CDR3: TGTGCCAGCAGTCCGGGTTCTCACACCGGGGAGCTGTTTTTT. It is translated as CASSPGSHTGELFF. V gene TRBV28 combines with J gene TRBJ2-2; no reliable D call. Trimming shortened V by 5 bases and J by 3 bases, and 10 bases separated the two germline ends. Germline CDR1 MDHEN, CDR2 SYDVKM. This CDR3 has 14 amino acids.

The CDR3 loop reads CASSKTSGRIETQYF. The DNA of the CDR3 is TGTGCCAGCAGCAAGACTAGCGGGAGGATCGAGACCCAGTACTTC. The genes are TRBV7-2 and TRBJ2-5; 13 bases are shared with TRBD2. V trimming: 5 bases; J trimming: 5 bases; junction bases outside the gene matches: 5. CDR1 is SGHTA and CDR2 is FQGNSA in the germline V gene. The CDR3 runs 15 residues. The variable domain in full, with the rest retrieved from reference TRBV7-2 and TRBJ2-5, is GAGVSQSPSNKVTEKGKDVELRCDPISGHTALYWYRQSLGQGLEFLIYFQGNSAPDKSGLPSDRFSAERTGGSVSTLTIQRTQQEDSAVYLCASSKTSGRIETQYFGPGTRLLVL.